This T cell receptor beta chain originates from a study of beta chain features in type 1 diabetes. Expressed TCRB transcripts were sequenced after all isolated RNA was converted to cDNA. An average roughly 3.6 million reads came from naive, central memory and regulatory T cell samples. The method was immunoSEQ multiplex PCR; TCRdb's version includes in-frame clones alone and lacks a portion of them. The data contain about 280,000 clones, about 15% of them singletons. The authors sorted CD4+ naive, central memory, regulatory and stem cell-like memory cells via CD45RO/CCR7/CD25/CD127/CD95/CD27. Broader study findings: Junctions at VDJ sites from type 1 diabetes patients had fewer insertions and more deletions. PCR might favor shorter templates, equally in patients and controls. Patients with Type 1 diabetes showed moderately but significantly shorter TCRB CDR3s in all four CD4+ subsets.

CDR1 MNHNY and CDR2 SVGAGI come from the germline V gene (reference sequence). V was shortened by 0 bases and J by 3 bases, with 11 bases between the two germline ends. The CDR3 length is 15 residues. Regarding this clone: The antigen is unknown.

This rearrangement joins TRBV6-6 to TRBJ2-5; D gene ambiguous. The sequence came from a man younger than 35 with type 1 diabetes. Sequencing input: naive CD4+ T cells from blood. The CDR3 here is CASSYSTLVEETQYF. The DNA of the CDR3 is TGTGCCAGCAGTTACTCAACCCTAGTAGAAGAGACCCAGTACTTC.